This T cell receptor beta chain derives from a study of blood T cell repertoires in COVID-19. Seattle participants joined during active infection and were tracked over time. V was clipped by 1 base and J by 7 bases, with 10 bases between them. The CDR3 length is 14 residues. Germline V gene sequence: CDR1 KGHSH, CDR2 LQKENI. Per the authors' pipeline: It was from reference gene primer amplification that nucleated cell counts were estimated. The data were produced by immunoSEQ multiplex PCR, yet TCRdb's version contains in-frame clones alone and is incomplete. The V and J calls and clone size were taken over from that table, and D and trimming were inferred from the DNA. The sample holds around 82,000 clones, 70% to 90% seen once.

The sequencing input was peripheral blood. This TCR was sampled from an elderly man with COVID-19, enrolled during active disease. The rearrangement links TRBV18 to TRBJ1-4; the D is unclear. CDR3 coding DNA: TGTGCCAGCTCACCACGGGCCGTGAGTGAAAAACTGTTTTTT. Residues: CASSPRAVSEKLFF.